Following are 11 T cell receptor beta chains from one sample sequenced in a study of cytotoxic CD8 clonotypes in ibrutinib-treated CLL. Some clones are missing from TCRdb's copy, which holds only in-frame ones; the method was immunoSEQ multiplex PCR. This table has 200,000 to 250,000 clones, 70% appearing once. Source: PBMCs, taken after 24 months of ibrutinib treatment. The receptors shown here come from a human donor with chronic lymphocytic leukemia.

This clone has just a few counts. Here the CDR3 reads CASSLGDGTDTQYF. CDR3 nucleotide sequence: TGTGCCAGCAGCTTGGGCGACGGCACAGATACGCAGTATTTT. V usage is TRBV5-6 and J usage is TRBJ2-3, with D unclear. This CDR3 is built from 14 residues. V lost 0 bases and J 1 base, leaving 6 bases between the germline ends. Germline V gene data show CDR1 as SGHDT and CDR2 as YYEEEE.

The gene calls are TRBV10-3 and TRBJ2-1; D may correspond to TRBD1 or TRBD2 (5 bases each). The V and J ends lost 4 bases and 7 bases respectively, with 14 bases between them. Germline CDR1 and CDR2: ENHRY and SYGVKD. The CDR3 sequence is 14 residues long. The CDR3 sequence is CAISARGLGNEQFF. Written as DNA, the CDR3 is TGTGCCATCAGTGCGAGGGGATTAGGGAATGAGCAGTTCTTC.

This chain links TRBV7-2 with TRBJ2-5, with D hard to call. The V end lost 5 bases, the J end lost 0 bases, and 10 bases lay between the germline ends. The CDR3 is 14 residues long. The germline CDR1 and CDR2 sequences are SGHTA and FQGNSA. CDR3 in DNA: TGTGCCAGCAGCCCCCCTCCTGACCAAGAGACCCAGTACTTC. Translation: CASSPPPDQETQYF.

The chain carries TRBV6-6 and TRBJ1-1, with 8 bases matching TRBD1. This CDR3 is 15 amino acids long. Germline trimming cut 3 bases from V and 5 bases from J; bases unmatched to any gene: 8. Germline CDR1 MNHNY, CDR2 SVGAGI (reference sequence). The CDR3 DNA reads as TGTGCCAGCAGTTATCAGGGGGCAGGGGATACTGAAGCTTTCTTT. Translated, it gives CASSYQGAGDTEAFF.

The chain recombines TRBV11-2 with TRBJ2-2; perhaps TRBD2 as D (6 bases). V was trimmed by 5 bases and J by 5 bases, leaving 18 bases between them. The V gene's germline CDR1 is SGHAT and CDR2 FQNNGV. The CDR3 has 16 amino acids. CDR3 coding DNA: TGTGCCAGCAGCGACCTAGCGAGGGCCGTAACCGGGGAGCTGTTTTTT. It translates to CASSDLARAVTGELFF.

The rearrangement uses TRBV6-5 and TRBJ2-1, with D hard to call. The CDR3 has 15 residues. Trimming removed 8 bases from V and 9 bases from J, with 23 bases in between. The V gene's germline CDR1 is MNHEY and CDR2 SVGAGI. The CDR3 nucleotides read TGTGCCAGCCGTTCGGACGCCCACCCCAATGGTGAGCAGTTCTTC. As protein: CASRSDAHPNGEQFF.

A few counts support this clone. The V call is TRBV19, the J call TRBJ2-1, with D perhaps matching TRBD1 or TRBD2 (5 bases each). Between the trimmed V and J ends, which lost 4 bases and 9 bases, there was a span of 19 bases. This CDR3 has 15 amino acids. Germline loops: CDR1 LNHDA, CDR2 SQIVND (reference sequence). CDR3 residues: CASSTQLGTGREQFF. As DNA, the CDR3 is TGTGCCAGTAGTACCCAACTAGGAACGGGACGTGAGCAGTTCTTC.

The V call is TRBV7-3, the J call TRBJ2-3; 10 bases agree with TRBD1. Germline loops: CDR1 SGHTA, CDR2 FQGTGA. V was pared by 4 bases and J by 2 bases, with 9 bases of the junction left unmatched. The CDR3 covers 17 residues. CDR3 DNA sequence: TGTGCCAGCAGCTCACGGTGGGGACAGGGGATCACAGATACGCAGTATTTT. Protein product: CASSSRWGQGITDTQYF.

The chain couples TRBV9 to TRBJ2-6; no reliable D call. The ends were cut back, 0 bases at V and 2 bases at J, with 6 bases in the middle. The CDR3 runs to 15 residues. Germline CDR1 reads SGDLS; CDR2 reads YYNGEE. The CDR3 sequence is CASSVATPGANVLTF. As DNA, the CDR3 is TGTGCCAGCAGCGTAGCTACTCCTGGGGCCAACGTCCTGACTTTC.

This rearrangement joins TRBV15 to TRBJ1-1; no definite D call. The CDR3 sequence is 13 residues long. With 0 bases removed from V and 10 bases from J, the gap between germline ends came to 12 bases. Germline V gene lookup returns CDR1 LNHNV and CDR2 YYDKDF (reference sequence). CDR3 in DNA: TGTGCCACCAGCAGAGATCGGCAGGAGAGAGCTTTCTTT. It translates to CATSRDRQERAFF.

This rearrangement joins TRBV29-1 to TRBJ2-3, with TRBD2 matching over 11 bases. The V and J ends lost 5 bases and 4 bases, in that order; junction bases with no gene match: 8. Germline CDR1 reads SQVTM; CDR2 reads ANQGSEA. The CDR3 contains 15 residues. The CDR3: CSVSHSGRVPDTQYF. CDR3 DNA: TGCAGCGTTTCCCATAGCGGGAGGGTACCAGATACGCAGTATTTT.